This T cell receptor beta chain was observed in a study of blood T cell dynamics during melanoma immunotherapy. About the study: Patients with metastatic melanoma got pembrolizumab or nivolumab-ipilimumab as first-line care.

Germline loops: CDR1 MNHNY, CDR2 SVGAGI (reference sequence). The CDR3 is 15 amino acids. V was clipped by 5 bases and J by 2 bases, with 13 bases between them. Clones were read by immunoSEQ multiplex PCR, and TCRdb kept only the in-frame ones, dropping some. The data contain some 15,000 clones, approximately 89% of them singletons. Time point denoted: week 3, after first cycle of checkpoint inhibitor. Prior systemic cancer therapy, immunosuppressant use and other active malignancies excluded patients. The receptor was derived from a human donor with melanoma. The rearrangement joins TRBV6-6 to TRBJ1-3; possible D gene TRBD1, 5 bases. The input for sequencing was effector memory CD8+ T cells from blood, taken from a patient treated with checkpoint blockade. The CDR3 is CASSDIQVAGNTIYF. DNA for the CDR3: TGTGCCAGCAGTGATATACAGGTAGCTGGAAACACCATATATTTT.